The 29 T cell receptor beta chains listed next were all sequenced from one sample in a study of regulatory T cells in long-lasting Graves disease. Combining iRepertoire HTBI primers with Arm-PCR of CDR3 regions, the authors built TCR beta libraries. TCRdb called the multiplex PCR reads again in MiXCR, with one record for every CDR3 protein. The sample has roughly 490,000 distinct CDR3 sequences, 22% seen once. Time point here: persistent/refractory GD, antithyroid drugs over 5 years with positive TRAb. Construction of the TCR library relied on RNA isolated from PBMCs. The specimen comprised peripheral blood mononuclear cells (PBMCs), sampled when the disease was refractory, from a patient treated with antithyroid drugs. The receptors shown here come from a female donor with Graves disease.

The chain has TRBV12-3 or TRBV12-4 and TRBJ2-3, with D unresolved. The CDR3 totals 14 residues. Trimming pared 7 bases from V and 6 bases from J, leaving 17 bases between. The CDR3 is CASTLAQQWDTQYF. CDR3 sequence (DNA): TGTGCCAGCACCCTCGCCCAGCAATGGGATACGCAGTATTTT.

The chain carries TRBV7-8 and TRBJ2-7; D is ambiguous. Germline-derived CDR1 and CDR2 are SGHVS and FQNEAQ. CDR3 length: 12 amino acids. The V gene lost 3 bases and the J gene lost 5 bases, with 8 bases spanning the gap. The CDR3 nucleotides are TGTGCCAGCAGCTTTTTCCCTGACGAGCAGTACTTC. The encoded protein is CASSFFPDEQYF.

This clonotype was detected a few times. The chain is built from TRBV5-6 and TRBJ2-2; D is ambiguous. Germline V CDR1 and CDR2: SGHDT, YYEEEE. The CDR3 totals 17 residues. The V end lost 6 bases, the J end lost 1 base, and 19 bases lay between the germline ends. The CDR3: CASKPDGQLENTGELFF. The CDR3 DNA reads as TGTGCCAGCAAACCCGACGGGCAGCTAGAGAACACCGGGGAGCTGTTTTTT.

This clonotype was observed at least ten times. In nucleotides, the CDR3 is TGTGCCAGCAGTTTTGACAGGGGAAACATTCAGTACTTC. Its protein is CASSFDRGNIQYF. J is TRBJ2-4 and V is TRBV12-3 or TRBV12-4, with TRBD1 identical over 8 bases. V gave up 3 bases and J gave up 6 bases; unmatched junction bases: 1. CDR3 size: 13 residues.

The chain combines TRBV13 with TRBJ2-7, with 10 bases that match TRBD2. CDR3 length: 15 amino acids. V shed 3 bases and J 2 bases; nucleotides not matched to a gene: 4. The V gene's germline CDR1 is PRHDT and CDR2 FYEKMQ (reference sequence). The CDR3 DNA follows: TGTGCCAGCAGCTTTAGCGGGGGGCTTCCCTACGAGCAGTACTTC. It yields the protein CASSFSGGLPYEQYF.

The J gene is TRBJ2-1, the V gene TRBV11-3, with 13 bases identical to TRBD2. Germline CDR1 is SGHNT and CDR2 is YENEEA. With 0 bases clipped from V and 13 bases from J, the junction kept 3 bases outside the gene matches. This CDR3 has 14 amino acids. The CDR3 here is CASSLELAGGEQFF. The CDR3 DNA reads TGTGCCAGCAGCTTAGAACTAGCGGGAGGGGAACAGTTCTTC.

This clonotype has at least ten counts. CDR3 protein: CASSLIAYEQYF. The DNA of the CDR3 is TGTGCCAGCAGTTTAATAGCCTACGAGCAGTACTTC. The J gene is TRBJ2-7, the V gene TRBV12-3 or TRBV12-4; no clear D. V lost 2 bases and J 2 bases, leaving 4 bases between the germline ends. The CDR3 length is 12 residues.

This clonotype was recorded a few times. V gene TRBV9 combines with J gene TRBJ2-5, with no clear D. The germline V gene has CDR1 SGDLS and CDR2 YYNGEE. V dropped 3 bases and J dropped 5 bases, with 23 bases sitting between them. CDR3 size: 17 residues. The CDR3 coding sequence is TGTGCCAGCAGCGGAGGAGCAAGGGTGGTTGGTACGGAGACCCAGTACTTC. Residues: CASSGGARVVGTETQYF.

This clonotype was found a few times. CDR3 amino acids: CATSPGLGNQPQHF. For the CDR3, the DNA is TGTGCCACCAGCCCGGGGTTGGGCAATCAGCCCCAGCATTTT. The genes are TRBV15 and TRBJ1-5; no clear D gene. Trimming shortened V by 5 bases and J by 2 bases, and 10 bases separated the two germline ends. Per the germline V gene, CDR1 is LNHNV and CDR2 is YYDKDF (reference sequence). The CDR3 has 14 amino acids.

This clonotype was detected many times. J is TRBJ1-6 and V is TRBV6-1; D is ambiguous. Germline V gene sequence: CDR1 MNHNS, CDR2 SASEGT. The V end was cut by 6 bases, the J end by 14 bases, with 11 bases between. This CDR3 is 11 amino acids long. The CDR3, as DNA: TGTGCCAGCAGCCCCCATTGGGCCCTCCACTTT. Amino acid sequence: CASSPHWALHF.

This clonotype has a count of ten or more. This rearrangement joins TRBV2 to TRBJ2-5; 8 bases align to TRBD2. CDR1 is SNHLY and CDR2 is FYNNEI in the germline V gene. Trimming at V came to 9 bases and at J to 2 bases, leaving 5 bases not matched to a gene. This CDR3 has 13 residues. CDR3 amino acids: CASSKRGQETQYF. CDR3 coding DNA: TGTGCCAGTTCGAAGCGGGGGCAAGAGACCCAGTACTTC.

Many counts were recorded for this clonotype. V is TRBV7-2 and J is TRBJ2-2; 7 bases are shared with TRBD2. This CDR3 comprises 17 residues. Trimming took 4 bases from V and 5 from J; bases not matched to a gene: 13. The germline CDR1 and CDR2 sequences are SGHTA and FQGNSA. CDR3 residues: CASSSPPGGSNTGELFF. The CDR3 DNA follows: TGTGCCAGCAGCTCTCCCCCTGGCGGGAGTAATACCGGGGAGCTGTTTTTT.

In this sample, this clonotype turned up many times. V usage is TRBV28 and J usage is TRBJ1-2; D gene unclear. The germline V gene encodes CDR1 MDHEN and CDR2 SYDVKM. V dropped 5 bases and J dropped 5 bases, with 9 bases sitting between them. The CDR3 has 12 residues. CDR3 amino acids: CASSVAQYGYTF. DNA of the CDR3: TGTGCCAGCAGTGTCGCCCAATATGGCTACACCTTC.

The chain uses TRBV7-2 and TRBJ2-2; 9 bases line up with TRBD2. CDR1 is SGHTA, CDR2 FQGNSA, per germline. The CDR3 runs to 17 residues. J lost 6 bases, V lost 5 bases, and 13 bases had no gene match. In DNA form, the CDR3 reads TGTGCCAGCAGCCCTTGGGGCGGGGGGGCCAGGTCCGGGGAGCTGTTTTTT. It specifies CASSPWGGGARSGELFF.

Only a few counts were recorded for this clonotype. V usage is TRBV6-1 and J usage is TRBJ2-7; 9 positions agree with TRBD1. Trimming at V came to 6 bases and at J to 6 bases, leaving 6 bases not matched to a gene. CDR1 and CDR2 (germline): MNHNS, SASEGT. This CDR3 is 13 amino acids long. The CDR3 nucleotides read TGTGCCAGCAGCCGCGGGACAGGGCTCGAGCAGTACTTC. It codes for CASSRGTGLEQYF.

This clonotype was seen ten or more times. V is TRBV7-3 and J is TRBJ1-6; D possibly corresponds to TRBD1 (6 bases). The CDR3 has 14 amino acids. CDR1 is SGHTA, CDR2 FQGTGA, per germline. The germline V and J ends were trimmed by 5 bases and 13 bases, with 18 bases remaining between them. This CDR3 is CASSQSRQGSPLHF. DNA for the CDR3: TGTGCCAGCAGCCAAAGCCGGCAGGGGTCTCCCCTCCACTTT.

This clonotype was found a few times. V gene TRBV19 combines with J gene TRBJ1-1, with a tentative D call TRBD1 (6 bases). Germline CDR1 LNHDA, CDR2 SQIVND (reference sequence). This CDR3 has 15 residues. V was pared by 5 bases and J by 5 bases, with 18 bases between. The CDR3 nucleotides read TGTGCCAGTAGTCCACAAAGCCACAGGGATACTGAAGCTTTCTTT. Translated: CASSPQSHRDTEAFF.

Ten or more counts support this clonotype. V and J are TRBV20-1 and TRBJ1-2; no firm D call. CDR3 length equals 12 residues. Trimming removed 0 bases from V and 3 bases from J, with 5 bases in between. Per germline, CDR1 DFQATT and CDR2 SNEGSKA (reference sequence). The CDR3: CSARDLHYGYTF. DNA for the CDR3: TGCAGTGCTAGAGATCTCCACTATGGCTACACCTTC.

This clonotype occurred many times. V usage is TRBV7-2 and J usage is TRBJ1-6; 7 bases agree with TRBD1. J was trimmed by 7 bases and V by 5 bases; bases with no gene match: 8. This CDR3 has 15 residues. Germline values: CDR1 SGHTA, CDR2 FQGNSA. CDR3 amino acids: CASSPQGMGNSPLHF. The CDR3 DNA reads as TGTGCCAGCAGCCCACAGGGGATGGGGAATTCACCCCTCCACTTT.

This clonotype has a count of ten or more. The CDR3 bases are TGTGCCATCACCCGGGACAGTTTTAACACTGAAGCTTTCTTT. Its protein is CAITRDSFNTEAFF. The chain has TRBV10-3 and TRBJ1-1; 7 nucleotides agree with TRBD1. The CDR3 sequence is 14 residues long. The germline gives CDR1 ENHRY, CDR2 SYGVKD. The V gene end was trimmed by 7 bases and the J gene end by 2 bases; junction bases not matched to a gene: 7.

This clonotype was found a few times. The genes are TRBV14 and TRBJ1-4, with D possibly being TRBD1 (6 bases). Trimming stripped 9 bases from V and 7 bases from J, with 15 bases between. CDR1 and CDR2 (germline): SGHDN, FVKESK. The CDR3 has 13 residues. The CDR3 bases are TGTGCCAGTAACTCGCTACAGGGTGAAAAACTGTTTTTT. Protein product: CASNSLQGEKLFF. Supplemented by reference TRBV14 and TRBJ1-4, the full variable domain reads EAGVTQFPSHSVIEKGQTVTLRCDPISGHDNLYWYRRVMGKEIKFLLHFVKESKQDESGMPNNRFLAERTGGTYSTLKVQPAELEDSGVYFCASNSLQGEKLFFGSGTQLSVL.

This chain joins TRBV5-1 and TRBJ2-7, with D hard to call. CDR3 length: 14 amino acids. Trimming stripped 1 base from V and 4 bases from J, with 12 bases between. Per germline, CDR1 SGHRS and CDR2 YFSETQ. CDR3 region: CASSLREDVYEQYF. CDR3 nucleotides: TGCGCCAGCAGCTTGAGGGAAGATGTTTACGAGCAGTACTTC.

This clonotype has a count of ten or more. The gene calls are TRBV6-5 and TRBJ2-7, with D perhaps TRBD1 (5 bases). Trimming cost V 2 bases and J 2 bases, with 16 bases left between them. The CDR3 is 16 amino acids. CDR1 is MNHEY and CDR2 is SVGAGI in the germline V gene. CDR3 bases: TGTGCCAGCAGTTACGAGGCAGGGCATGATACCTACGAGCAGTACTTC. Protein sequence: CASSYEAGHDTYEQYF.

Only a few counts were recorded for this clonotype. The genes are TRBV7-9 and TRBJ2-5; 13 nucleotides match TRBD2. This CDR3 spans 17 amino acids. V was pared by 5 bases and J by 2 bases, with 8 bases of the junction left unmatched. Germline V CDR1 and CDR2: SEHNR, FQNEAQ (reference sequence). CDR3 in amino acids: CASSPRLAGGLQETQYF. Here the CDR3 DNA reads TGTGCCAGCAGCCCCCGACTAGCGGGGGGCCTACAAGAGACCCAGTACTTC.

In this sample, this clonotype turned up a few times. J is TRBJ2-7 and V is TRBV27, with TRBD2 as a possible D gene (6 bases). Germline V CDR1 and CDR2: MNHEY, SMNVEV (reference sequence). V lost 5 bases and J lost 4, with 21 bases in between. The CDR3 spans 16 residues. Written as DNA, the CDR3 is TGTGCCAGCAGTCCCCTAGGCGGGGTCTCCCTTTACGAGCAGTACTTC. Translating gives CASSPLGGVSLYEQYF.

The V call is TRBV6-2 or TRBV6-3, the J call TRBJ1-2; unclear D gene. The CDR3 covers 13 residues. V lost 6 bases and J lost 7, with 15 bases in between. Germline assignment: CDR1 MNHEY and CDR2 SVGEGT. The CDR3 loop reads CASRTGRLFGYTF. Here the CDR3 DNA reads TGTGCCAGCAGGACCGGAAGGCTTTTTGGCTACACCTTC.

The chain has TRBV4-3 and TRBJ2-7; D not certain. CDR3 size: 15 residues. Per germline, CDR1 LGHNA and CDR2 YSLEER. V lost 0 bases and J lost 4, with 13 bases in between. The CDR3 region has the DNA TGCGCCAGCAGCCAAGATGCCGACGGCCCATACGAGCAGTACTTC. Amino acid sequence: CASSQDADGPYEQYF.

This chain uses TRBV20-1 with TRBJ2-5; D might be TRBD2 (6 bases). V lost 3 bases, J lost 4 bases, and 12 bases lay in between. In germline, CDR1 is DFQATT, CDR2 SNEGSKA (reference sequence). This CDR3 contains 13 residues. The CDR3 here is CSASRDLGETQYF. For the CDR3, the DNA is TGCAGTGCTAGTAGGGACTTAGGAGAGACCCAGTACTTC.

This clonotype was detected many times. The rearrangement uses TRBV19 and TRBJ1-5; D gene ambiguous. The CDR3 totals 14 residues. CDR1 is LNHDA and CDR2 is SQIVND in the germline V gene (reference sequence). Trimming removed 3 bases at V and 5 bases at J, with 11 bases between. CDR3 sequence (DNA): TGTGCCAGTAGTATGACGTACGGCGATCAGCCCCAGCATTTT. Its protein is CASSMTYGDQPQHF.